These 9 T cell receptor beta chains were sequenced from one sample in a study of shared clonotypes between healthy human individuals. Assay: immunoSEQ multiplex PCR; the TCRdb copy retains only in-frame clones and omits some. The top ten clones hold approximately 0.13% of a sample with some 2,000,000 clones, roughly 95% of them seen once. The sample consisted of naive CD4+ T cells sorted from blood. Subset denoted: CD45RA+ positively selected. The origin of the receptors is a man aged 18 to 29 in good health.

This chain uses TRBV6-5 with TRBJ2-7; D is perhaps TRBD1 or TRBD2 (5 bases each). Germline lookup yields CDR1 MNHEY and CDR2 SVGAGI. Trimming left V 5 bases short and J 2 bases short, with 13 bases between. The CDR3 runs to 14 residues. DNA of the CDR3: TGTGCCAGCAGTGCCGGGACCGCTACCTACGAGCAGTACTTC. Its translation: CASSAGTATYEQYF.

J is TRBJ1-4 and V is TRBV25-1; 7 nucleotides line up with TRBD1. With 6 bases clipped from V and 7 bases from J, the junction kept 5 bases outside the gene matches. The germline CDR1 and CDR2 sequences are MGHDK and SYGVNS. CDR3 length: 13 residues. CDR3 residues: CASSQTGSEKLFF. The CDR3 coding sequence is TGTGCCAGCAGCCAGACAGGGTCTGAAAAACTGTTTTTT.

This clone has only one observation. The DNA for the CDR3 is TGTGCCAGCAGTTACTCGATGACTAGCGGGACAGATACGCAGTATTTT. Protein sequence: CASSYSMTSGTDTQYF. The chain employs TRBV6-6 and TRBJ2-3; 10 bases are a match to TRBD2. Losses at the gene ends were 0 bases for V and 3 bases for J; bases not matched to a gene: 3. CDR3 length: 16 residues. CDR1 is MNHNY and CDR2 is SVGAGI in the germline V gene (reference sequence).

The V gene is TRBV7-2, the J gene TRBJ2-7; 15 bases are shared with TRBD2. The germline V gene has CDR1 SGHTA and CDR2 FQGNSA. V shed 2 bases and J 3 bases; nucleotides not matched to a gene: 2. CDR3 size: 16 residues. As DNA, the CDR3 is TGTGCCAGCAGCTTAACGGGACTAGCGGGAGGCTACGAGCAGTACTTC. Translation: CASSLTGLAGGYEQYF.

V gene TRBV5-5 combines with J gene TRBJ1-3, with 7 bases matching TRBD1. The trim removed 4 bases at V and 4 bases at J, leaving 11 bases unmatched. CDR1 SGHKS and CDR2 YYEKEE come from the germline V gene (reference sequence). There are 16 residues in the CDR3. CDR3 amino acids: CASSPGQQRSGNTIYF. The CDR3 nucleotides read TGTGCCAGCAGCCCGGGACAGCAGAGGTCCGGAAACACCATATATTTT. Looking up the rest from reference TRBV5-5 and TRBJ1-3 gives the full variable domain: DAGVTQSPTHLIKTRGQQVTLRCSPISGHKSVSWYQQVLGQGPQFIFQYYEKEERGRGNFPDRFSARQFPNYSSELNVNALLLGDSALYLCASSPGQQRSGNTIYFGEGSWLTVV.

V usage is TRBV5-1 and J usage is TRBJ2-1; 12 bases align to TRBD1. The CDR3 has 15 residues. CDR1 is SGHRS, CDR2 YFSETQ, per germline. Germline trimming cut 1 base from V and 9 bases from J; bases unmatched to any gene: 5. The CDR3 spells CASSLMGTGGIEQFF. In DNA, the CDR3 is TGCGCCAGCAGCTTGATGGGGACAGGGGGCATTGAGCAGTTCTTC.

V is TRBV6-1 and J is TRBJ2-7; 9 bases line up with TRBD1. CDR3 length: 14 residues. J lost 5 bases, V lost 6 bases, and 8 bases had no gene match. CDR1 is MNHNS, CDR2 SASEGT, per germline. The CDR3 region has the DNA TGTGCCAGCAGAGCCGGGACAGGGATCCACGAGCAGTACTTC. It codes for CASRAGTGIHEQYF.

In DNA, the CDR3 is TGTGCCAGCAGTTTCAAAGAGGATCAGCCCCAGCATTTT. This encodes CASSFKEDQPQHF. This chain uses TRBV27 with TRBJ1-5; D gene unclear. Germline V gene sequence: CDR1 MNHEY, CDR2 SMNVEV (reference sequence). Trimming removed 3 bases at V and 5 bases at J, with 8 bases between. This CDR3 is built from 13 residues.

The chain carries TRBV27 and TRBJ1-4; no reliable D call. The CDR3 spans 15 residues. The ends were cut back, 8 bases at V and 1 base at J, with 14 bases in the middle. Germline CDR1 is MNHEY and CDR2 is SMNVEV (reference sequence). The CDR3 loop reads CASSTQGLTNEKLFF. The CDR3 bases are TGTGCCAGCTCGACGCAAGGGCTAACTAATGAAAAACTGTTTTTT.